This T cell receptor (beta chain) was sequenced in a study of blood T cell repertoires in COVID-19. Study at large: The United States, Italy and Spain provided the acute and convalescent COVID-19 samples. The cDNA or gDNA used as material had been derived from T cells, B-cell-depleted T cells, or PBMCs.

Trimming cost V 0 bases and J 8 bases; bases outside gene matches: 5. Germline V gives CDR1 SEHNR, CDR2 FQNEAQ (reference sequence). The CDR3 length is 15 residues. Original processing notes: For nucleated cells, counts were estimated from reference gene primer amplification. Here immunoSEQ multiplex PCR was the method, and the copy in TCRdb shows in-frame clones only, minus some. Clone size and the V and J calls come from that table; the DNA yielded D and trimming. The table lists approximately 33,000 clones, around 82% of them singletons. Material for sequencing was peripheral blood. This TCR was recovered from a man between 65 and 85 years old with acute or convalescent COVID-19. V gene TRBV7-9 combines with J gene TRBJ1-5, with TRBD1 matching over 9 bases. The CDR3 sequence is CASSLAGQGTEPQHF. For the CDR3, the DNA is TGTGCCAGCAGCTTAGCAGGACAGGGGACAGAGCCCCAGCATTTT.